These 18 T cell receptor beta chains were all obtained from the same sample, sequenced in a study of cytomegalovirus exposure and HLA in healthy donors. Repertoires were generated with immunoSEQ multiplex PCR, while TCRdb's copy carries only in-frame clones and drops some. Of fewer than 250,000 clones listed, 86% are singletons. The sample taken for sequencing was PBMCs. These receptors were obtained from a woman under 30 in good health and CMV-seronegative.

In nucleotides, the CDR3 is TGTGCCAGCACCATACAGGTGAACACTGAAGCTTTCTTT. It is translated as CASTIQVNTEAFF. V usage is TRBV2 and J usage is TRBJ1-1; tentatively, D is TRBD1 (5 bases). Trimming removed 7 bases at V and 0 bases at J, with 9 bases between. The V gene's germline CDR1 is SNHLY and CDR2 FYNNEI. CDR3 length equals 13 residues.

The chain recombines TRBV19 with TRBJ1-2; 8 bases are shared with TRBD1. This CDR3 contains 14 residues. Trimming at V came to 7 bases and at J to 1 base, leaving 5 bases not matched to a gene. Germline V gene lookup returns CDR1 LNHDA and CDR2 SQIVND (reference sequence). The CDR3 region is CASNGDRSNYGYTF. The CDR3 DNA is TGTGCCAGTAATGGGGACAGGAGTAACTATGGCTACACCTTC. The whole variable domain, remainder taken from reference TRBV19 and TRBJ1-2, is DGGITQSPKYLFRKEGQNVTLSCEQNLNHDAMYWYRQDPGQGLRLIYYSQIVNDFQKGDIAEGYSVSREKKESFPLTVTSAQKNPTAFYLCASNGDRSNYGYTFGSGTRLTVV.

The chain employs TRBV19 and TRBJ1-2; the D gene is possibly TRBD1 (6 bases). The CDR3 extends over 14 amino acids. Germline lookup yields CDR1 LNHDA and CDR2 SQIVND (reference sequence). V was cut by 4 bases and J by 4 bases, with 13 bases left in between. CDR3 in amino acids: CASSNRESVYGYTF. The CDR3 nucleotides are TGTGCCAGTAGTAACAGGGAGTCGGTCTATGGCTACACCTTC.

The rearrangement joins TRBV6-1 to TRBJ1-5; D unclear. Germline V lookup: CDR1 MNHNS, CDR2 SASEGT. The ends were cut back, 6 bases at V and 3 bases at J, with 9 bases in the middle. The CDR3 is 13 residues long. CDR3 sequence: CASRREINQPQHF. The CDR3 DNA reads TGTGCCAGCAGAAGAGAGATCAATCAGCCCCAGCATTTT.

The chain couples TRBV7-9 to TRBJ1-2; possibly TRBD1 for D (6 bases). There are 13 residues in the CDR3. CDR1 is SEHNR, CDR2 FQNEAQ, per germline (reference sequence). V was shortened by 5 bases and J by 5 bases, with 12 bases between the two germline ends. The CDR3 DNA sequence: TGTGCCAGCAGCCCCGGACAGAATTATGGCTACACCTTC. Amino acids: CASSPGQNYGYTF.

The genes are TRBV18 and TRBJ2-1; a weak D match, TRBD1 (6 bases). The germline V gene has CDR1 KGHSH and CDR2 LQKENI. This CDR3 has 13 amino acids. The V end was cut by 3 bases, the J end by 12 bases, with 15 bases between. CDR3 nucleotide sequence: TGTGCCAGCTCACCGATGGCCGAAGGGGGGCAGTTCTTC. Translation gives CASSPMAEGGQFF.

The chain combines TRBV15 with TRBJ1-3; D not certain. Deletions cut 0 bases from V and 0 bases from J, with 12 bases between. Germline CDR1 LNHNV, CDR2 YYDKDF (reference sequence). CDR3 length equals 17 residues. The CDR3 DNA sequence: TGTGCCACCAGCAGAGAGTACAGCGGATACTCTGGAAACACCATATATTTT. It codes for CATSREYSGYSGNTIYF. Full variable domain (missing parts from reference TRBV15 and TRBJ1-3): DAMVIQNPRYQVTQFGKPVTLSCSQTLNHNVMYWYQQKSSQAPKLLFHYYDKDFNNEADTPDNFQSRRPNTSFCFLDIRSPGLGDTAMYLCATSREYSGYSGNTIYFGEGSWLTVV.

This chain joins TRBV20-1 and TRBJ2-3; D is ambiguous. The V and J ends lost 6 bases and 0 bases respectively, with 4 bases between them. This CDR3 spans 11 amino acids. The germline CDR1 and CDR2 sequences are DFQATT and SNEGSKA (reference sequence). The DNA of the CDR3 is TGCAGTGCCCATAGCACAGATACGCAGTATTTT. It yields the protein CSAHSTDTQYF.

The rearrangement joins TRBV5-1 to TRBJ2-4; 11 bases line up with TRBD1. CDR1 and CDR2 from the germline V gene are SGHRS and YFSETQ. This CDR3 has 17 residues. With 4 bases clipped from V and 5 bases from J, the junction kept 11 bases outside the gene matches. The chain's CDR3 is CASSGVGTGQGENIQYF. In nucleotides, the CDR3 is TGCGCCAGCAGCGGTGTGGGCACGGGACAGGGGGAAAACATTCAGTACTTC. The full variable domain, its missing parts supplied by reference TRBV5-1 and TRBJ2-4, is KAGVTQTPRYLIKTRGQQVTLSCSPISGHRSVSWYQQTPGQGLQFLFEYFSETQRNKGNFPGRFSGRQFSNSRSEMNVSTLELGDSALYLCASSGVGTGQGENIQYFGAGTRLSVL.

V and J are TRBV27 and TRBJ2-5; 8 nucleotides match TRBD2. Germline V gene sequence: CDR1 MNHEY, CDR2 SMNVEV (reference sequence). CDR3 length: 20 amino acids. With V trimmed by 4 bases and J by 2 bases, 21 bases remained unmatched. The CDR3 protein is CASSSNPGLGFSRGQETQYF. CDR3 nucleotide sequence: TGTGCCAGCAGTTCCAACCCGGGACTAGGTTTCTCCAGGGGTCAAGAGACCCAGTACTTC.

The V gene is TRBV7-6, the J gene TRBJ2-3; D unresolved. Germline V gene sequence: CDR1 SGHVS, CDR2 FNYEAQ. The CDR3 spans 14 residues. Trimming shortened V by 0 bases and J by 2 bases, and 6 bases separated the two germline ends. The CDR3 region is CASSLAGNTDTQYF. The CDR3 DNA reads as TGTGCCAGCAGCTTAGCGGGCAACACAGATACGCAGTATTTT.

This chain links TRBV9 with TRBJ1-4; TRBD1 aligns across 10 bases. Germline assignment: CDR1 SGDLS and CDR2 YYNGEE. The CDR3 is 16 residues long. V trimming: 3 bases; J trimming: 3 bases; junction bases outside the gene matches: 5. CDR3 in amino acids: CASSATGGRSNEKLFF. CDR3 sequence (DNA): TGTGCCAGCAGCGCGACAGGGGGCAGATCTAATGAAAAACTGTTTTTT.

The chain carries TRBV27 and TRBJ2-1; D may be TRBD1 (6 bases). The CDR3 loop spans 14 amino acids. Germline lookup yields CDR1 MNHEY and CDR2 SMNVEV (reference sequence). Trimming removed 4 bases from V and 10 bases from J, with 17 bases in between. This chain's CDR3 is CASSSARQDWEQFF. CDR3 DNA: TGTGCCAGCAGTTCAGCCCGACAGGACTGGGAGCAGTTCTTC.

V is TRBV2 and J is TRBJ2-6; TRBD2 agrees at 7 bases. Per germline, CDR1 SNHLY and CDR2 FYNNEI. Trimming took 7 bases from V and 4 from J; bases not matched to a gene: 7. CDR3 length: 15 residues. CDR3 amino acids: CASTREGMGANVLTF. As DNA, the CDR3 is TGTGCCAGCACTAGGGAGGGGATGGGGGCCAACGTCCTGACTTTC. Using reference TRBV2 and TRBJ2-6 for the parts outside the CDR3, the full variable domain is EPEVTQTPSHQVTQMGQEVILRCVPISNHLYFYWYRQILGQKVEFLVSFYNNEISEKSEIFDDQFSVERPDGSNFTLKIRSTKLEDSAMYFCASTREGMGANVLTFGAGSRLTVL.

The V and J genes are TRBV28 and TRBJ1-2, with 8 positions matching TRBD1. CDR3 length: 18 residues. After removal of 6 bases from V and 4 bases from J, the junction contained 19 bases not matched to a gene. CDR1 MDHEN and CDR2 SYDVKM come from the germline V gene. CDR3 nucleotides: TGTGCCAGCAGGCTCTTAGTGAATCGACAGGGGTTATCCTATGGCTACACCTTC. It encodes CASRLLVNRQGLSYGYTF.

The CDR3 region is CASSLEGGTGSTYEQYF. CDR3 in DNA: TGTGCCAGCAGCTTAGAGGGCGGGACAGGTAGTACCTACGAGCAGTACTTC. The J gene is TRBJ2-7, the V gene TRBV11-2, with 8 bases that match TRBD1. CDR1 SGHAT and CDR2 FQNNGV come from the germline V gene. CDR3 size: 17 residues. V was pared by 0 bases and J by 2 bases, with 9 bases of the junction left unmatched.

This chain connects TRBV11-2 to TRBJ2-5, with a possible D match to TRBD1 (6 bases). Germline loops: CDR1 SGHAT, CDR2 FQNNGV. V was clipped by 5 bases and J by 1 base, with 14 bases between them. The CDR3 is 15 residues long. The DNA for the CDR3 is TGTGCCAGCAGCCCGCAAAGAGGGGGCCAAGAGACCCAGTACTTC. Protein sequence: CASSPQRGGQETQYF.

The rearrangement links TRBV5-1 to TRBJ2-7; perhaps TRBD2 as D (5 bases). The CDR3 covers 12 residues. Trimming shortened V by 0 bases and J by 9 bases, and 10 bases separated the two germline ends. The germline V gene has CDR1 SGHRS and CDR2 YFSETQ. The CDR3 protein is CASSLEAGRQYF. The CDR3 nucleotides are TGCGCCAGCAGCTTGGAGGCGGGTAGGCAGTACTTC. The entire variable domain, with the rest obtained from reference TRBV5-1 and TRBJ2-7, is as follows: KAGVTQTPRYLIKTRGQQVTLSCSPISGHRSVSWYQQTPGQGLQFLFEYFSETQRNKGNFPGRFSGRQFSNSRSEMNVSTLELGDSALYLCASSLEAGRQYFGPGTRLTVT.